The 18 T cell receptor beta chains listed next were all sequenced from one sample in a study of regulatory T cells in long-lasting Graves disease. iRepertoire HTBI primers and Arm-PCR of CDR3 regions built TCR beta libraries. TCRdb reprocessed the multiplex PCR reads with MiXCR, giving one entry per CDR3 protein. This table has around 480,000 distinct CDR3 sequences, about 15% appearing once. Time point meaning: newly diagnosed GD, antithyroid drugs for less than 3 months. PBMCs were the source of the RNA used for TCR sequencing. Separately, the same data were catalogued under a study of T cells in Graves' hyperthyroidism and ophthalmopathy.

This specimen was peripheral blood mononuclear cells (PBMCs), taken at new diagnosis, from a patient treated with antithyroid drugs. The receptor set was obtained from a woman aged 35 to 60 with Graves disease.

The chain recombines TRBV2 with TRBJ1-5; 8 bases map to TRBD1. The CDR3 extends over 12 amino acids. J gave up 6 bases and V 6 bases, and 1 base lay outside the gene matches. Germline CDR1 is SNHLY and CDR2 is FYNNEI. CDR3 sequence reads: CASRDRAQPQHF. The CDR3, as DNA: TGTGCCAGCAGGGACAGGGCTCAGCCCCAGCATTTT.

This clonotype was counted ten times or more. The chain combines TRBV11-2 with TRBJ2-7; D may be TRBD2 (5 bases). CDR3 length: 15 residues. Germline loops: CDR1 SGHAT, CDR2 FQNNGV. Trimming shortened V by 3 bases and J by 3 bases, and 15 bases separated the two germline ends. The DNA of the CDR3 is TGTGCCAGCAGCTTTACCCAACTAGAAAACTACGAGCAGTACTTC. Translation gives CASSFTQLENYEQYF. Supplemented by reference TRBV11-2 and TRBJ2-7, the full variable domain reads EAGVAQSPRYKIIEKRQSVAFWCNPISGHATLYWYQQILGQGPKLLIQFQNNGVVDDSQLPKDRFSAERLKGVDSTLKIQPAKLEDSAVYLCASSFTQLENYEQYFGPGTRLTVT.

Ten or more counts support this clonotype. The conserved phenylalanine or tryptophan normally closing the CDR3 is absent here, so this likely arose from a read error. The V and J genes are TRBV11-2 and TRBJ1-1; D is unclear. CDR1 and CDR2 (germline): SGHAT, FQNNGV. V lost 5 bases, J lost 5 bases, and 9 bases lay in between. This CDR3 comprises 12 residues. In nucleotides, the CDR3 is TGTGCCAGCAGCCAAAGTGGGACTGAAGCTTTCTCT. Protein sequence: CASSQSGTEAFS.

V gene TRBV12-3 or TRBV12-4 combines with J gene TRBJ2-3, with D unresolved. Trimming stripped 9 bases from V and 3 bases from J, with 16 bases between. The CDR3 is 14 residues long. The CDR3 region is CASSIWEGTDTQYF. Here the CDR3 DNA reads TGTGCCAGTAGTATATGGGAAGGGACAGATACGCAGTATTTT.

Only a few counts were recorded for this clonotype. The V call is TRBV9, the J call TRBJ2-5; D ambiguous. V was trimmed by 0 bases and J by 0 bases, leaving 9 bases between them. The CDR3 is 15 amino acids. The V gene's germline CDR1 is SGDLS and CDR2 YYNGEE. The CDR3 spells CASSVGVTYQETQYF. The CDR3 DNA follows: TGTGCCAGCAGCGTAGGGGTCACCTACCAAGAGACCCAGTACTTC. The full variable domain, with the rest looked up from reference TRBV9 and TRBJ2-5, is DSGVTQTPKHLITATGQRVTLRCSPRSGDLSVYWYQQSLDQGLQFLIQYYNGEERAKGNILERFSAQQFPDLHSELNLSSLELGDSALYFCASSVGVTYQETQYFGPGTRLLVL.

The chain links TRBV7-3 to TRBJ2-4, with 13 bases identical to TRBD2. Germline V gene sequence: CDR1 SGHTA, CDR2 FQGTGA. CDR3 length equals 20 residues. Trimming removed 3 bases from V and 3 bases from J; junction bases left unmatched: 14. CDR3 DNA sequence: TGTGCCAGCAGCTTCCCAACCGCCAGACTAGCGGGGGGAAACAAAAACATTCAGTACTTC. Its translation: CASSFPTARLAGGNKNIQYF.

This clonotype appeared a few times. This chain connects TRBV4-1 to TRBJ2-6; 7 bases fit TRBD1. CDR3 length: 16 amino acids. Germline V gives CDR1 MGHRA, CDR2 YSYEKL. Trimming at V came to 1 base and at J to 5 bases, leaving 5 bases not matched to a gene. The CDR3 DNA follows: TGCGCCAGCAGCCAAGGACAGGGATCGAGGGCCAACGTCCTGACTTTC. This codes for CASSQGQGSRANVLTF.

This clonotype has at least ten counts. The chain carries TRBV30 and TRBJ2-5, with 7 positions matching TRBD2. Germline V gives CDR1 GTSNPN, CDR2 SVGIG (reference sequence). The junction had 10 bases not matched to a gene; V was cut back by 2 bases and J by 4 bases. The CDR3 covers 15 residues. The CDR3 DNA is TGTGCCTGGAGTACGACCGGGACGGGAGGAGAGACCCAGTACTTC. As protein: CAWSTTGTGGETQYF. The full variable domain, its missing parts supplied by reference TRBV30 and TRBJ2-5, is SQTIHQWPATLVQPVGSPLSLECTVEGTSNPNLYWYRQAAGRGLQLLFYSVGIGQISSEVPQNLSASRPQDRQFILSSKKLLLSDSGFYLCAWSTTGTGGETQYFGPGTRLLVL.

The chain uses TRBV18 and TRBJ2-1; D might be TRBD2 (6 bases). The tail of the sequence fits TRBJ2-5 better, so the J call may be wrong. The CDR3 runs 15 residues. Germline CDR1 KGHSH, CDR2 LQKENI. This chain's CDR3 is CASSPPRGAQETQYF. In nucleotides, the CDR3 is TGTGCCAGCTCACCACCTCGCGGGGCACAAGAGACCCAGTACTTC.

In its sample, this clonotype was seen many times. The chain has TRBV3-1 and TRBJ1-3, with a possible D match to TRBD1 (5 bases). The V gene's germline CDR1 is LGHDT and CDR2 YNNKEL (reference sequence). This CDR3 is 15 amino acids long. Deletions cut 0 bases from V and 0 bases from J, with 6 bases between. For the CDR3, the DNA is TGTGCCAGCAGCCAAGACAGGGACTCTGGAAACACCATATATTTT. Protein product: CASSQDRDSGNTIYF. The full variable domain, in which reference TRBV3-1 and TRBJ1-3 provide the parts outside the CDR3, is DTAVSQTPKYLVTQMGNDKSIKCEQNLGHDTMYWYKQDSKKFLKIMFSYNNKELIINETVPNRFSPKSPDKAHLNLHINSLELGDSAVYFCASSQDRDSGNTIYFGEGSWLTVV.

The V gene is TRBV6-7, the J gene TRBJ2-1; 13 positions agree with TRBD2. TRBV6-7 is an open reading frame, and its role is uncertain. Losses at the gene ends were 7 bases for V and 4 bases for J; bases not matched to a gene: 16. CDR3 length: 19 residues. The CDR3 bases are TGTGCCAGCATCCACAGAAAGACTAGCGGGGGGCCTATATACAATGAGCAGTTCTTC. Translating gives CASIHRKTSGGPIYNEQFF.

The sample holds many counts of this clonotype. The V call is TRBV2, the J call TRBJ1-6; the match to TRBD1 covers 7 bases. The CDR3 is 17 amino acids. The germline V gene has CDR1 SNHLY and CDR2 FYNNEI. V shed 8 bases and J 9 bases; nucleotides not matched to a gene: 19. CDR3 sequence (DNA): TGTGCCAGCTATGCCGTTGGACAGGCGATCCCAAGTTCACCCCTCCACTTT. Translated: CASYAVGQAIPSSPLHF.

This chain joins TRBV4-1 and TRBJ2-7; D is possibly TRBD1 or TRBD2 (5 bases each). Per germline, CDR1 MGHRA and CDR2 YSYEKL. Trimming pared 1 base from V and 4 bases from J, leaving 11 bases between. The CDR3 contains 14 residues. CDR3 bases: TGCGCCAGCAGCCAAGGAGGGACGGTGTACGAGCAGTACTTC. Protein sequence: CASSQGGTVYEQYF.

The chain recombines TRBV20-1 with TRBJ2-7, with D perhaps matching TRBD1 (6 bases). The germline V gene encodes CDR1 DFQATT and CDR2 SNEGSKA (reference sequence). Trimming took off 6 bases at V and 3 bases at J, with 15 bases between the two ends. The CDR3 spans 13 residues. The CDR3 nucleotides read TGCAGTGCCCTCGCCGGGACAATCTACGAGCAGTACTTC. Translating it yields CSALAGTIYEQYF.

V is TRBV20-1 and J is TRBJ2-7; D unclear. Trimming removed 4 bases at V and 3 bases at J, with 7 bases between. The CDR3 contains 11 residues. Germline V gene lookup returns CDR1 DFQATT and CDR2 SNEGSKA (reference sequence). For the CDR3, the DNA is TGCAGTGCTAAAGCCTACTACGAGCAGTACTTC. Translating it yields CSAKAYYEQYF.

This clonotype was recorded a few times. Given a much more abundant clone one base away, this may be a read error. The CDR3 reads CARSVRWTVNYGYTF. CDR3 in DNA: TGTGCCCGGAGTGTACGTTGGACTGTTAACTATGGCTACACCTTC. The V gene is TRBV30, the J gene TRBJ1-2; D call uncertain. The CDR3 has 15 residues. Germline-derived CDR1 and CDR2 are GTSNPN and SVGIG (reference sequence). Full variable domain (missing parts from reference TRBV30 and TRBJ1-2): SQTIHQWPATLVQPVGSPLSLECTVEGTSNPNLYWYRQAAGRGLQLLFYSVGIGQISSEVPQNLSASRPQDRQFILSSKKLLLSDSGFYLCARSVRWTVNYGYTFGSGTRLTVV.

Regarding this clonotype: A much larger clone differs by one base, so this may be a read error. The rearrangement links TRBV6-1 to TRBJ2-1, with D perhaps TRBD1 (5 bases). The germline V gene has CDR1 MNHNS and CDR2 SASEGT. V gave up 10 bases and J gave up 12 bases, with 25 bases separating them. This CDR3 contains 14 residues. The CDR3: CATSLKGQYFGQFF. CDR3 DNA: TGTGCCACCTCTTTGAAGGGGCAGTACTTTGGGCAGTTCTTC.

The table lists this clonotype with many counts. The chain joins TRBV6-5 to TRBJ2-7, with D possibly being TRBD1 or TRBD2 (5 bases each). V was clipped by 2 bases and J by 3 bases, with 17 bases between them. CDR3 size: 16 residues. Germline CDR1 reads MNHEY; CDR2 reads SVGAGI. The CDR3 DNA reads TGTGCCAGCAGTTACATCGGGGCAACGAACCACTACGAGCAGTACTTC. It codes for CASSYIGATNHYEQYF.